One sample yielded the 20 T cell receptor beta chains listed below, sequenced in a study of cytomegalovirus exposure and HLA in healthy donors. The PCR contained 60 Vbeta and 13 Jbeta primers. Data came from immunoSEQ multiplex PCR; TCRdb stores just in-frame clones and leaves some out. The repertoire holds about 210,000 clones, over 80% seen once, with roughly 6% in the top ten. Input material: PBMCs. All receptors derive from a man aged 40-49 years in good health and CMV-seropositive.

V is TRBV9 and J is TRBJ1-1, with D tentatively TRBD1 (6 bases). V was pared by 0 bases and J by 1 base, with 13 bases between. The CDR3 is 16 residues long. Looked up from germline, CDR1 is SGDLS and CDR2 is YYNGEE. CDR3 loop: CASSVDWGHPNTEAFF. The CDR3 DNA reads TGTGCCAGCAGCGTAGATTGGGGACACCCGAACACTGAAGCTTTCTTT.

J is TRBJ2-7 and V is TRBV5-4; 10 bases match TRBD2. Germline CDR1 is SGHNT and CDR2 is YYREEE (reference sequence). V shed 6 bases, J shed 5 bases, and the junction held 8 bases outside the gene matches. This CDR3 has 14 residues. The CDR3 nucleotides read TGTGCCAGCACATCTAGCGGGAGTCTGAACGAGCAGTACTTC. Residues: CASTSSGSLNEQYF.

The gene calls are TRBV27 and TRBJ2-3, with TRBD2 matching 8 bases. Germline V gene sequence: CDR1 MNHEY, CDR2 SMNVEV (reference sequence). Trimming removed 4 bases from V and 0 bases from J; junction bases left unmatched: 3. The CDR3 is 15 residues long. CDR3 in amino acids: CASSSASGSTDTQYF. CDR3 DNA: TGTGCCAGCAGTTCCGCTAGCGGGAGCACAGATACGCAGTATTTT.

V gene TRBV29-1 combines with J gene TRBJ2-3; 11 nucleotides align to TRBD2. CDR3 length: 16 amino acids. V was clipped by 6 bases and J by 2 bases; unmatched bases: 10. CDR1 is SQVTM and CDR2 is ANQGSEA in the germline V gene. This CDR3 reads CSVIGTSGTNTDTQYF. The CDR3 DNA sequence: TGCAGCGTCATCGGGACTAGCGGAACTAACACAGATACGCAGTATTTT.

The CDR3 region is CASSLSQGASYEQYV. Here the CDR3 DNA reads TGTGCCAGCAGTTTATCACAGGGGGCTTCCTACGAGCAGTACGTC. This chain connects TRBV6-6 to TRBJ2-7; 9 nucleotides line up with TRBD1. Germline trimming cut 4 bases from V and 1 base from J; bases unmatched to any gene: 5. Germline V gene lookup returns CDR1 MNHNY and CDR2 SVGAGI (reference sequence). The CDR3 has 15 amino acids.

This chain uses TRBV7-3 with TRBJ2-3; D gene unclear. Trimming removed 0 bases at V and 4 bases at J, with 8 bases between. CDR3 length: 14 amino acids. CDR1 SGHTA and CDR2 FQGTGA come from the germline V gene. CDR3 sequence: CASSLTGRADTQYF. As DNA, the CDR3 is TGTGCCAGCAGCTTAACGGGCAGAGCAGATACGCAGTATTTT.

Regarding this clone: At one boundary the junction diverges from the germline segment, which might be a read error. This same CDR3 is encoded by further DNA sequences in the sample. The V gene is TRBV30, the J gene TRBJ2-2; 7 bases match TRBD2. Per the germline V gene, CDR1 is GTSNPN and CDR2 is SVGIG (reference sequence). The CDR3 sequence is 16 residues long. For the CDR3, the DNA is TGCGCCTGGAGTCATAGACTAGCCCGCAACACCGGGGAGCTGTTTTTT. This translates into CAWSHRLARNTGELFF.

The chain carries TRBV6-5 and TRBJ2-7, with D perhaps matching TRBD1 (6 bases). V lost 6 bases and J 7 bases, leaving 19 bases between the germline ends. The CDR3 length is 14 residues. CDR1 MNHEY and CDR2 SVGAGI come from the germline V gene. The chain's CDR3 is CASSPAAGAREQYF. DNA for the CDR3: TGTGCCAGCAGCCCGGCCGCAGGGGCGAGGGAGCAGTACTTC.

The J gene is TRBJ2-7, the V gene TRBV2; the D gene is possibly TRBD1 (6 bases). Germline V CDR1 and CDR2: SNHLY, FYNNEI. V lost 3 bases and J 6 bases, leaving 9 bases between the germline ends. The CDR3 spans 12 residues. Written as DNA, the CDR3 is TGTGCCAGCAGTGATCTAGGGGGCGAGCAGTACTTC. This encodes CASSDLGGEQYF.

The DNA of the CDR3 is TGTGCCAGCTCACCGATGAGAGCCGAGGGGGCAGGGACCCAGTACTTC. Residues: CASSPMRAEGAGTQYF. The rearrangement links TRBV18 to TRBJ2-5; 7 bases line up with TRBD1. The V and J ends lost 3 bases and 7 bases, in that order; junction bases with no gene match: 14. CDR3 length: 16 amino acids. CDR1 is KGHSH and CDR2 is LQKENI in the germline V gene.

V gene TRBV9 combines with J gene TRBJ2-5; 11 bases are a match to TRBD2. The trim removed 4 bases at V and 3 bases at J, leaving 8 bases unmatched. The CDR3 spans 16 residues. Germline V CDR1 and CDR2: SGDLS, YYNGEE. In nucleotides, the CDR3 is TGTGCCAGCAGCCCCTGGATAGCGGGAGGGAAAGAGACCCAGTACTTC. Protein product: CASSPWIAGGKETQYF.

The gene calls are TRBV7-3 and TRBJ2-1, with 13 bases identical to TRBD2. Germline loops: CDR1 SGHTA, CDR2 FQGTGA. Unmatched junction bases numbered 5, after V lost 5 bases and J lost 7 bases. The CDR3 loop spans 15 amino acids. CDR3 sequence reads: CASSRTSGSINEQFF. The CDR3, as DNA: TGTGCCAGCAGCCGGACTAGCGGGAGTATAAATGAGCAGTTCTTC.

The CDR3 coding sequence is TGTGCCAGCAGTAGCCGGGACTTCCAGCAGTACGTC. Protein product: CASSSRDFQQYV. This chain uses TRBV6-1 with TRBJ2-7, with a possible D match to TRBD2 (6 bases). This CDR3 has 12 residues. The V end lost 5 bases, the J end lost 8 bases, and 13 bases lay between the germline ends. CDR1 and CDR2 from the germline V gene are MNHNS and SASEGT.

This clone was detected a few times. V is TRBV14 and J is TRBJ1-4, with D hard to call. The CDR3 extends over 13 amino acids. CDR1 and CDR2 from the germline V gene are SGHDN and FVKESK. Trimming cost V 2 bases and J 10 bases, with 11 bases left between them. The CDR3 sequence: CASSQITEAKLFF. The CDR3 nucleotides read TGTGCCAGCAGCCAAATCACGGAGGCAAAACTGTTTTTT.

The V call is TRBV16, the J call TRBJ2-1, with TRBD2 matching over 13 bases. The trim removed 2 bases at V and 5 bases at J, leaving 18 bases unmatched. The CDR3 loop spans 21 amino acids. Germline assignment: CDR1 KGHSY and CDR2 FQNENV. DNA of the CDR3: TGTGCCAGCAGCCAAAGGAGGTTTCGGACTAGCGGGAGTGGGAGCGACAATGAGCAGTTCTTC. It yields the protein CASSQRRFRTSGSGSDNEQFF.

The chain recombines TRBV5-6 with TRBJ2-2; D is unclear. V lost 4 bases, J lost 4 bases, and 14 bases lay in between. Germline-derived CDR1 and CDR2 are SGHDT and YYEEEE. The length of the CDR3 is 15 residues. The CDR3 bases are TGTGCCAGCAGCCTACACGGGTCCTTCACCGGGGAGCTGTTTTTT. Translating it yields CASSLHGSFTGELFF. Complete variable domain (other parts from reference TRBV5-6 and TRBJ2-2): DAGVTQSPTHLIKTRGQQVTLRCSPKSGHDTVSWYQQALGQGPQFIFQYYEEEERQRGNFPDRFSGHQFPNYSSELNVNALLLGDSALYLCASSLHGSFTGELFFGEGSRLTVL.

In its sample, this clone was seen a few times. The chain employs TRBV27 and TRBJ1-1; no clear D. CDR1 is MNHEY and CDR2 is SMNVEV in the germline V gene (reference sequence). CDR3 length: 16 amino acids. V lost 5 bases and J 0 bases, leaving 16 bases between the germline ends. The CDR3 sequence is CASSLIPTALNTEAFF. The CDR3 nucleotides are TGTGCCAGCAGTCTTATCCCCACAGCCCTGAACACTGAAGCTTTCTTT.

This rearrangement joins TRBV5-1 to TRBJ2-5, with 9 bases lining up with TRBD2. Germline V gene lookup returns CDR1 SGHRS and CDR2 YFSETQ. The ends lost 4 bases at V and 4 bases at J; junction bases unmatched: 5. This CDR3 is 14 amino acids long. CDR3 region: CASSRSSGRETQYF. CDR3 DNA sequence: TGCGCCAGCAGCCGAAGTAGCGGGAGAGAGACCCAGTACTTC.

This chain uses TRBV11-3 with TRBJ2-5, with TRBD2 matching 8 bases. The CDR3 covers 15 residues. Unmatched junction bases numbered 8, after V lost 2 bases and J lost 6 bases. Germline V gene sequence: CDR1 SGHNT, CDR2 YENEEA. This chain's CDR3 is CASSLLESGRKTQYF. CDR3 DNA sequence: TGTGCCAGCAGCTTACTGGAAAGCGGGAGAAAGACCCAGTACTTC.

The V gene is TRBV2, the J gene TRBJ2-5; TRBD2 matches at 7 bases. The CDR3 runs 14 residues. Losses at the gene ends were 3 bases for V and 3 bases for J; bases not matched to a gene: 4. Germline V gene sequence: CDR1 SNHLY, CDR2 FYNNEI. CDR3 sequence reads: CASSDLAEEETQYF. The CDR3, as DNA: TGTGCCAGCAGTGACCTAGCGGAGGAAGAGACCCAGTACTTC.